The rows below give T cell receptor beta chains drawn from one sample of a study of blood T cell repertoires in COVID-19. Profiling relied on immunoSEQ multiplex PCR, and the TCRdb table lists in-frame clones only, not all of them. Of about 200,000 clones in the sample, 85% were seen once. The specimen was peripheral blood. These receptors were taken from a woman of 80 years or more with acute or convalescent COVID-19. CDR3s include the opening cysteine and the closing phenylalanine or tryptophan. Each record gives: CDR3 length, D gene, V gene, J gene, clone size, CDR3 DNA, CDR3 protein. A D gene is named only where the DNA matches it firmly. Where a row states a size, it is once, few, many or the class of an expanded clone; other rows omit it.

cdr3_length: 16
d_call: -
v_call: TRBV6-2/TRBV6-3
j_call: TRBJ2-3
clone_size: -
cdr3_nt: TGTGCCAGCAGTTTTATGACTGGAGATCGCACAGATACGCAGTATTTT
cdr3_aa: CASSFMTGDRTDTQYF

cdr3_length: 12
d_call: -
v_call: TRBV28
j_call: TRBJ1-4
clone_size: once
cdr3_nt: TGTGCCAGCAGTTTGGAGTATAGAAAACTGTTTTTT
cdr3_aa: CASSLEYRKLFF

cdr3_length: 13
d_call: -
v_call: TRBV24-1
j_call: TRBJ2-1
clone_size: -
cdr3_nt: TGTGCCACCAGGCCCCAGGGGCTAGGCGAGCAGTTCTTC
cdr3_aa: CATRPQGLGEQFF

cdr3_length: 14
d_call: TRBD1
v_call: TRBV14
j_call: TRBJ2-2
clone_size: -
cdr3_nt: TGTGCCAGCAGCCGGGACAGGGGTTACGGGGAGCTGTTTTTT
cdr3_aa: CASSRDRGYGELFF

cdr3_length: 15
d_call: TRBD2
v_call: TRBV28
j_call: TRBJ2-1
clone_size: -
cdr3_nt: TGTGCCAGCAGTTTGGGCGGGAGGGCCTACAATGAGCAGTTCTTC
cdr3_aa: CASSLGGRAYNEQFF

cdr3_length: 14
d_call: -
v_call: TRBV5-1
j_call: TRBJ2-2
clone_size: -
cdr3_nt: TGCGCCAGCAGAACAGGGGGAGGGACCGGGGAGCTGTTTTTT
cdr3_aa: CASRTGGGTGELFF

cdr3_length: 13
d_call: -
v_call: TRBV4-1
j_call: TRBJ2-1
clone_size: -
cdr3_nt: TGCGCCAGCAGCCAACTCAGTGCCAATGAGCAGTTCTTC
cdr3_aa: CASSQLSANEQFF

cdr3_length: 16
d_call: TRBD1
v_call: TRBV7-8
j_call: TRBJ1-6
clone_size: -
cdr3_nt: TGTGCCAGCAGCTTAACCCGGACAGGTCCAAATTCACCCCTCCACTTT
cdr3_aa: CASSLTRTGPNSPLHF

cdr3_length: 14
d_call: -
v_call: TRBV29-1
j_call: TRBJ1-3
clone_size: -
cdr3_nt: TGCAGCGTTGTAGGACAAAGGGGGAAAAACACCATATATTTT
cdr3_aa: CSVVGQRGKNTIYF

cdr3_length: 12
d_call: -
v_call: TRBV29-1
j_call: TRBJ2-5
clone_size: -
cdr3_nt: TGCAGCGTTCATGGCCCCCCAGAGACCCAGTACTTC
cdr3_aa: CSVHGPPETQYF

cdr3_length: 18
d_call: TRBD2
v_call: TRBV4-3
j_call: TRBJ2-1
clone_size: -
cdr3_nt: TGCGCCAGCAGCCTAAGTATTACCGGGACTAGCGGGAGAGGTGAGCAGTTCTTC
cdr3_aa: CASSLSITGTSGRGEQFF

cdr3_length: 15
d_call: -
v_call: TRBV19
j_call: TRBJ1-1
clone_size: -
cdr3_nt: TGTGCCAGTAGTCTCCCCCGTGGGGGCATCGCTGAAGCTTTCTTT
cdr3_aa: CASSLPRGGIAEAFF

cdr3_length: 14
d_call: -
v_call: TRBV2
j_call: TRBJ1-5
clone_size: -
cdr3_nt: TGTGCCAGCAGTCAGTTATTGAGCAATCAGCCCCAGCATTTT
cdr3_aa: CASSQLLSNQPQHF

cdr3_length: 15
d_call: TRBD2
v_call: TRBV19
j_call: TRBJ2-2
clone_size: -
cdr3_nt: TGTGCGACGGGAGGCAGACTATTGAACACCGGGGAGCTGTTTTTT
cdr3_aa: CATGGRLLNTGELFF

cdr3_length: 15
d_call: -
v_call: TRBV9
j_call: TRBJ2-2
clone_size: few
cdr3_nt: TGTGCCAGCAGCGCGGAAGCGTTGAGCACCGGGGAGCTGTTTTTT
cdr3_aa: CASSAEALSTGELFF

cdr3_length: 14
d_call: -
v_call: TRBV19
j_call: TRBJ1-1
clone_size: -
cdr3_nt: TGTGCCTGCCGACAGGTACCACTCAACACTGAAGCTTTCTTT
cdr3_aa: CACRQVPLNTEAFF

cdr3_length: 15
d_call: TRBD1
v_call: TRBV28
j_call: TRBJ1-3
clone_size: -
cdr3_nt: TGTGCCAGCAGTCCCACGGGACAGGGAGGGAACACCATATATTTT
cdr3_aa: CASSPTGQGGNTIYF

cdr3_length: 13
d_call: -
v_call: TRBV10-3
j_call: TRBJ1-6
clone_size: once
cdr3_nt: TGTGCCATCAGTGAGATTCAGAATTCACCCCTCCACTTT
cdr3_aa: CAISEIQNSPLHF

cdr3_length: 14
d_call: -
v_call: TRBV15
j_call: TRBJ2-1
clone_size: -
cdr3_nt: TGTGCCACCAGTATTCAGTCTGCTTACAATGAGCAGTTCTTC
cdr3_aa: CATSIQSAYNEQFF

cdr3_length: 16
d_call: TRBD2
v_call: TRBV27
j_call: TRBJ2-1
clone_size: -
cdr3_nt: TGTGCCAGCAGTTTCACGAGACTAGCAGCCTACAATGAGCAGTTCTTC
cdr3_aa: CASSFTRLAAYNEQFF

cdr3_length: 12
d_call: -
v_call: TRBV29-1
j_call: TRBJ2-5
clone_size: -
cdr3_nt: TGCAGCGCCGCGGGATCGAGAGAGACCCAGTACTTC
cdr3_aa: CSAAGSRETQYF

cdr3_length: 14
d_call: -
v_call: TRBV18
j_call: TRBJ2-7
clone_size: -
cdr3_nt: TGTGCCAGCTCACCACCGGGGCGAACCTACGAGCAGTACTTC
cdr3_aa: CASSPPGRTYEQYF

cdr3_length: 15
d_call: -
v_call: TRBV7-3
j_call: TRBJ2-1
clone_size: -
cdr3_nt: TGTGCCAGCAGCTTAGGTTCAGGGGTTGTCTATGAGCAGTTCTTC
cdr3_aa: CASSLGSGVVYEQFF

cdr3_length: 11
d_call: -
v_call: TRBV6-5
j_call: TRBJ2-1
clone_size: -
cdr3_nt: TGTGCCAGCAGTCCGAGACAGGAGCAGTTCTTC
cdr3_aa: CASSPRQEQFF

cdr3_length: 13
d_call: -
v_call: TRBV19
j_call: TRBJ1-6
clone_size: -
cdr3_nt: TGTGCCAGTGGGGCCCTGGGGTACTCACCCCTCCACTTT
cdr3_aa: CASGALGYSPLHF

cdr3_length: 13
d_call: -
v_call: TRBV4-3
j_call: TRBJ1-5
clone_size: -
cdr3_nt: TGCGCCAGCAGCTCAGGGCCGGGTCAGCCCCAGCATTTT
cdr3_aa: CASSSGPGQPQHF

cdr3_length: 13
d_call: TRBD1
v_call: TRBV11-2
j_call: TRBJ2-7
clone_size: -
cdr3_nt: TGTGCCAGCAGCTTCGGACAGGATGGCGAGCAGTACTTC
cdr3_aa: CASSFGQDGEQYF

cdr3_length: 16
d_call: TRBD1
v_call: TRBV5-1
j_call: TRBJ2-5
clone_size: -
cdr3_nt: TGCGCCAGCAGCGTGATGACAGGGGGTGTCGCGGAGACCCAGTACTTC
cdr3_aa: CASSVMTGGVAETQYF

cdr3_length: 11
d_call: -
v_call: TRBV29-1
j_call: TRBJ2-3
clone_size: -
cdr3_nt: TGCAGCCTTTTGCGGGGAGATACGCAGTATTTT
cdr3_aa: CSLLRGDTQYF

cdr3_length: 17
d_call: -
v_call: TRBV19
j_call: TRBJ1-3
clone_size: -
cdr3_nt: TGTGCCAGTAGTATAAGCCCAGCGACGACCTCTGGAAACACCATATATTTT
cdr3_aa: CASSISPATTSGNTIYF

cdr3_length: 14
d_call: -
v_call: TRBV6-6
j_call: TRBJ1-1
clone_size: -
cdr3_nt: TGTGCCAGCAGTACAGGGAGGGTGGACACTGAAGCTTTCTTT
cdr3_aa: CASSTGRVDTEAFF

cdr3_length: 15
d_call: -
v_call: TRBV5-1
j_call: TRBJ2-4
clone_size: -
cdr3_nt: TGCGCCAGCAGCTTGGGGGAGTTGGCCAAAAACATTCAGTACTTC
cdr3_aa: CASSLGELAKNIQYF

cdr3_length: 20
d_call: -
v_call: TRBV5-1
j_call: TRBJ1-1
clone_size: -
cdr3_nt: TGCGCCAGCAGCTTTGAGATGGGGGCGCGGGGGATCGTGGTGAACACTGAAGCTTTCTTT
cdr3_aa: CASSFEMGARGIVVNTEAFF

cdr3_length: 19
d_call: TRBD2
v_call: TRBV18
j_call: TRBJ2-5
clone_size: -
cdr3_nt: TGTGCCAGCTCACCTGCGGGACTAGCGGGAGTTGGGACCGGGCAGACCCAGTACTTC
cdr3_aa: CASSPAGLAGVGTGQTQYF

cdr3_length: 17
d_call: TRBD1
v_call: TRBV4-1
j_call: TRBJ1-2
clone_size: -
cdr3_nt: TGCGCCAGCAGCCAGACTTTACGCCCGGGACAGCTTTATGGCTACACCTTC
cdr3_aa: CASSQTLRPGQLYGYTF

cdr3_length: 13
d_call: -
v_call: TRBV7-9
j_call: TRBJ1-6
clone_size: -
cdr3_nt: TGTGCCAGCAGCCGGGAGGCAGGTTCACCCCTCCACTTT
cdr3_aa: CASSREAGSPLHF

cdr3_length: 12
d_call: -
v_call: TRBV5-8
j_call: TRBJ1-5
clone_size: -
cdr3_nt: TGTGCGAGCGGGACACTCGATCAGCCCCAGCATTTT
cdr3_aa: CASGTLDQPQHF

cdr3_length: 16
d_call: TRBD2
v_call: TRBV5-1
j_call: TRBJ2-3
clone_size: -
cdr3_nt: TGCGCCAGCAGTCCTCGACTAGCGGGAGGATCGGATACGCAGTATTTT
cdr3_aa: CASSPRLAGGSDTQYF

cdr3_length: 18
d_call: -
v_call: TRBV7-8
j_call: TRBJ2-3
clone_size: -
cdr3_nt: TGTGCCAGCAGCTTAGGTCTTTTCGTGGAGAGAAACACAGATACGCAGTATTTT
cdr3_aa: CASSLGLFVERNTDTQYF

cdr3_length: 14
d_call: -
v_call: TRBV7-8
j_call: TRBJ2-1
clone_size: -
cdr3_nt: TGTGCCAGCAGCTTACAGGCCATATACAATGAGCAGTTCTTC
cdr3_aa: CASSLQAIYNEQFF

cdr3_length: 15
d_call: -
v_call: TRBV18
j_call: TRBJ2-7
clone_size: -
cdr3_nt: TGTGCCAGCTCACCTGAACGACGGAGCTCCTACGAGCAGTACTTC
cdr3_aa: CASSPERRSSYEQYF

cdr3_length: 16
d_call: TRBD2
v_call: TRBV24-1
j_call: TRBJ2-1
clone_size: -
cdr3_nt: TGTGCCACCAGTGATAGGACTAGCGACGCCCGCAATGAGCAGTTCTTC
cdr3_aa: CATSDRTSDARNEQFF

cdr3_length: 15
d_call: TRBD1
v_call: TRBV3-1/TRBV3-2
j_call: TRBJ1-1
clone_size: -
cdr3_nt: TGTGCCAGCAGCCAAGGGACAGGCATGAACACTGAAGCTTTCTTT
cdr3_aa: CASSQGTGMNTEAFF

cdr3_length: 15
d_call: -
v_call: TRBV19
j_call: TRBJ1-2
clone_size: -
cdr3_nt: TGTGCCAGTAGTATAGATGCCCGGGTCAGCTATGGCTACACCTTC
cdr3_aa: CASSIDARVSYGYTF

cdr3_length: 15
d_call: -
v_call: TRBV5-6
j_call: TRBJ2-2
clone_size: -
cdr3_nt: TGTGCCAGCAGCCCAGCGGCCCGGGCCACCGGGGAGCTGTTTTTT
cdr3_aa: CASSPAARATGELFF

cdr3_length: 16
d_call: TRBD1
v_call: TRBV28
j_call: TRBJ1-5
clone_size: -
cdr3_nt: TGTGCCAGCAGTGAAGGGGACAGGGGGACCTATCAGCCCCAGCATTTT
cdr3_aa: CASSEGDRGTYQPQHF

cdr3_length: 14
d_call: -
v_call: TRBV15
j_call: TRBJ1-5
clone_size: once
cdr3_nt: TGTGCCACCAGCAGAGTAGACACCGATCAGCCCCAGCATTTT
cdr3_aa: CATSRVDTDQPQHF

cdr3_length: 15
d_call: -
v_call: TRBV19
j_call: TRBJ1-2
clone_size: -
cdr3_nt: TGTGCCAGTAGTATTCAAGGCAGGGACTATGATGGCTACACCTTC
cdr3_aa: CASSIQGRDYDGYTF

cdr3_length: 19
d_call: TRBD1
v_call: TRBV5-8
j_call: TRBJ2-4
clone_size: -
cdr3_nt: TGTGCCAGCAGCCTACAGGGGGCTACGGTTAAAGTAGCCAAAAACATTCAGTACTTC
cdr3_aa: CASSLQGATVKVAKNIQYF

cdr3_length: 14
d_call: -
v_call: TRBV18
j_call: TRBJ1-5
clone_size: once
cdr3_nt: TGTGCCAGCTCACCGACACTTACTTATCAGCCCCAGCATTTT
cdr3_aa: CASSPTLTYQPQHF

cdr3_length: 11
d_call: -
v_call: TRBV5-4
j_call: TRBJ1-2
clone_size: -
cdr3_nt: TGTGCCAGCGGGGCAGTCTATGGCTACACCTTC
cdr3_aa: CASGAVYGYTF

cdr3_length: 14
d_call: -
v_call: TRBV19
j_call: TRBJ2-1
clone_size: -
cdr3_nt: TGTGCCAGTAGTATTGGAATGCCCCTCGGGGAGCAGTTCTTC
cdr3_aa: CASSIGMPLGEQFF

cdr3_length: 15
d_call: -
v_call: TRBV5-1
j_call: TRBJ2-3
clone_size: -
cdr3_nt: TGCGCCAGCACCCTACCGGCGGCCGGGACAGATACGCAGTATTTT
cdr3_aa: CASTLPAAGTDTQYF

cdr3_length: 14
d_call: -
v_call: TRBV7-2
j_call: TRBJ1-2
clone_size: -
cdr3_nt: TGTGCCAGCAGCTTATCTGGCACCTACTATGGCTACACCTTC
cdr3_aa: CASSLSGTYYGYTF

cdr3_length: 14
d_call: TRBD1
v_call: TRBV5-6
j_call: TRBJ1-2
clone_size: -
cdr3_nt: TGTGCCAGCAGCTTGGGACAGGGGGACTATGGCTACACCTTC
cdr3_aa: CASSLGQGDYGYTF

cdr3_length: 15
d_call: TRBD1
v_call: TRBV5-1
j_call: TRBJ1-4
clone_size: -
cdr3_nt: TGCGCCACAAGGTCTACGGACAGGGGTTCGGAAAAACTGTTTTTT
cdr3_aa: CATRSTDRGSEKLFF

cdr3_length: 9
d_call: -
v_call: TRBV20-1
j_call: TRBJ1-1
clone_size: -
cdr3_nt: TGCAGTGCTAGTGGGAGGGCTTTCTTT
cdr3_aa: CSASGRAFF

cdr3_length: 13
d_call: -
v_call: TRBV7-6
j_call: TRBJ2-5
clone_size: -
cdr3_nt: TGTGCCAGCAGCTGGGGCAGACAAGAGACCCAGTACTTC
cdr3_aa: CASSWGRQETQYF